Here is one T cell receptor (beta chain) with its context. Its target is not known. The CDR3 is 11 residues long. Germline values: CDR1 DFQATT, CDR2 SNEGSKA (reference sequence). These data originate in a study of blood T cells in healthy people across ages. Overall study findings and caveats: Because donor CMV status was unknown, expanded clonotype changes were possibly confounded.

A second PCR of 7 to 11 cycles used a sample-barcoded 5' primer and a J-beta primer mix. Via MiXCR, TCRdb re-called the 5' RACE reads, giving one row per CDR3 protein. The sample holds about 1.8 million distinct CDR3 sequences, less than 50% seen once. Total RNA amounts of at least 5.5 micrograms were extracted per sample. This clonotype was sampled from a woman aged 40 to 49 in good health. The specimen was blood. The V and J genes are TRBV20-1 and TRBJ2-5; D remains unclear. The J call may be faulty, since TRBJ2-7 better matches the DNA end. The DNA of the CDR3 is TGCAGTGCTAGGGCTGTCGCCGAGCAGTACTTC. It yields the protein CSARAVAEQYF.